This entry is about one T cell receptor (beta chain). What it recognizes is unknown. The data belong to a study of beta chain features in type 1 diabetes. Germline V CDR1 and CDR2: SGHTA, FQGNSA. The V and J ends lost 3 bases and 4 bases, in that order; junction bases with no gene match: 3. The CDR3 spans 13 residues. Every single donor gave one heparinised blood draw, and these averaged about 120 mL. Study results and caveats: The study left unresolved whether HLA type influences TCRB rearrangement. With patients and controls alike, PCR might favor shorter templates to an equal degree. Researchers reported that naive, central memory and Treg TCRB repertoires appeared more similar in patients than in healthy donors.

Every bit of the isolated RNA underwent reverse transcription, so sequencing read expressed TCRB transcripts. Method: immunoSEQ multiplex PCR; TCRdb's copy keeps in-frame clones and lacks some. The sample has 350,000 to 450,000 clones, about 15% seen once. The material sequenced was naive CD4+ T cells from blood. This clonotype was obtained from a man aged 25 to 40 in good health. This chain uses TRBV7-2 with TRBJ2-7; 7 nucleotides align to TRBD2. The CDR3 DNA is TGTGCCAGCAGCTTGGGAGCGGGATACGAGCAGTACGTC. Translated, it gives CASSLGAGYEQYV.